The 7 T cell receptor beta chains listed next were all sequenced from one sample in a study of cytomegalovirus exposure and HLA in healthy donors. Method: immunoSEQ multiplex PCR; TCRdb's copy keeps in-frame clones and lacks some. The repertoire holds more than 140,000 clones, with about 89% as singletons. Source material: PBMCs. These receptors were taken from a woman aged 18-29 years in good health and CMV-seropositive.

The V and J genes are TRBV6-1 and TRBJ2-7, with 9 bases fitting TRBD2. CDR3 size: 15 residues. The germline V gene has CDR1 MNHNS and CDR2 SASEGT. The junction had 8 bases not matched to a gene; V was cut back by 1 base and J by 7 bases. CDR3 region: CASSEEAGGPEEQYF. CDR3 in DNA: TGTGCCAGCAGTGAAGAGGCGGGAGGGCCTGAAGAGCAGTACTTC.

As DNA, the CDR3 is TGTGCCAGCAGCGGACTAGCGGGAGGTATGGATGAGCAGTTCTTC. Translating it yields CASSGLAGGMDEQFF. This chain joins TRBV9 and TRBJ2-1, with TRBD2 identical over 13 bases. From germline, CDR1 is SGDLS and CDR2 YYNGEE. This CDR3 comprises 15 residues. V trimming: 3 bases; J trimming: 8 bases; junction bases outside the gene matches: 5.

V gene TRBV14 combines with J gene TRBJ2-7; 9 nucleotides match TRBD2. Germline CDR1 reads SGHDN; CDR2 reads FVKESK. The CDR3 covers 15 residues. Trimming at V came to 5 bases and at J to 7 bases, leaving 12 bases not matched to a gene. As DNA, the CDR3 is TGTGCCAGCAGCGACGGGACTAGCTGGATTAAGGAGCAGTACTTC. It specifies CASSDGTSWIKEQYF.

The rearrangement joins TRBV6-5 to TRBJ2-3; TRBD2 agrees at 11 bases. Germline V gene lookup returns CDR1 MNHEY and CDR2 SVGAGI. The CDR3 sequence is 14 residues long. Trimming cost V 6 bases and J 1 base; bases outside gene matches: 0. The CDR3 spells CASRLAGGTDTQYF. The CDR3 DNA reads TGTGCCAGCAGACTAGCGGGAGGCACAGATACGCAGTATTTT.

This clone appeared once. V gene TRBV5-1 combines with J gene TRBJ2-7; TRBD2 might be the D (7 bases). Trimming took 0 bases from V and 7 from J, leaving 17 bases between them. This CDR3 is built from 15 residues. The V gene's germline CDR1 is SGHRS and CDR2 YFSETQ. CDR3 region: CASSLAGGAGLEQYF. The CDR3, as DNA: TGCGCCAGCAGCTTGGCGGGGGGCGCAGGGTTAGAGCAGTACTTC.

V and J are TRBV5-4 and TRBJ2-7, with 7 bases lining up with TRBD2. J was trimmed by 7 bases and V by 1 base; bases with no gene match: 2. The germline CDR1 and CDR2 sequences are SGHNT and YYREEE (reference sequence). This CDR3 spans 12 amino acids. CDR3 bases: TGTGCCAGCAGCTTGTTCGGGAGGGAGCAGTACTTC. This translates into CASSLFGREQYF.

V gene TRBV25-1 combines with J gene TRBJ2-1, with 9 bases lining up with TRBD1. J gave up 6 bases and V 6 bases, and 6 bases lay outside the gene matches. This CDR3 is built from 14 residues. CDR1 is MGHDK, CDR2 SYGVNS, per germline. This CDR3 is CASRGTGWVNEQFF. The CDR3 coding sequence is TGTGCCAGCAGAGGGACAGGGTGGGTCAATGAGCAGTTCTTC.